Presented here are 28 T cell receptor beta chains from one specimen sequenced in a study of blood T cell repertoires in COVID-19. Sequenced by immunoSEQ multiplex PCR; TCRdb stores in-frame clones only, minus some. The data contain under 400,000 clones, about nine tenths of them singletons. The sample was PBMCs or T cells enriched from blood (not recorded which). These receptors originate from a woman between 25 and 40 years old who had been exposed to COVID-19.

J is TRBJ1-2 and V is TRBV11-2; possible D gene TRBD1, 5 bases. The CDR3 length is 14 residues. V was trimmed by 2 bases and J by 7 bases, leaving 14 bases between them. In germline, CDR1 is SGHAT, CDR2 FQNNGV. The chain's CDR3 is CASSLTGGAAGYTF. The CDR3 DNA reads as TGTGCCAGCAGCTTAACGGGAGGGGCGGCTGGCTACACCTTC.

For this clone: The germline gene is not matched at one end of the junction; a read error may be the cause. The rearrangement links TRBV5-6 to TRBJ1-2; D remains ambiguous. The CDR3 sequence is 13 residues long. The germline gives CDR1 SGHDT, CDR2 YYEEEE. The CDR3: CASSLFSTAGSSF. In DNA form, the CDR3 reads TGTGCCAGCAGCTTGTTCAGTACGGCCGGGTCTTCTTTC.

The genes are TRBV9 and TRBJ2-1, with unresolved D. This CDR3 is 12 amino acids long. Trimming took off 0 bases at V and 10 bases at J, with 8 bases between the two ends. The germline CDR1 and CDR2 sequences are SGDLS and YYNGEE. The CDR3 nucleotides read TGTGCCAGCAGCGTAGGAGTCCGAGAGCAGTTCTTC. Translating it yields CASSVGVREQFF.

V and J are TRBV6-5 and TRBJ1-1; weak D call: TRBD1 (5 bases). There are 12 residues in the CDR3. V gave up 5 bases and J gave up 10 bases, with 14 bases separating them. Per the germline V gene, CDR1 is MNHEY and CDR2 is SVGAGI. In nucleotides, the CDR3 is TGTGCCAGCAGTAAACTGGGGGGAGGAGCTTTCTTT. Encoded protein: CASSKLGGGAFF.

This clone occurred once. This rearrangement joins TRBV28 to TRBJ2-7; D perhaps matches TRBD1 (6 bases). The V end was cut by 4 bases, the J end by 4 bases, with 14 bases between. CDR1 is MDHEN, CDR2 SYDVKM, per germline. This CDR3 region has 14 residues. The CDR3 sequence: CASSSAGTIYEQYF. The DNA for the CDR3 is TGTGCCAGCAGTTCCGCCGGGACAATTTACGAGCAGTACTTC.

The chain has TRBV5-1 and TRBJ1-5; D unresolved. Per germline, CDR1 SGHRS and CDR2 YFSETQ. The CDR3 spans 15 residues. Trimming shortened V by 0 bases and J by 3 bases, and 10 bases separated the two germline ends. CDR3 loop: CASSLVPGANQPQHF. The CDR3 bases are TGCGCCAGCAGCTTGGTCCCAGGCGCCAATCAGCCCCAGCATTTT.

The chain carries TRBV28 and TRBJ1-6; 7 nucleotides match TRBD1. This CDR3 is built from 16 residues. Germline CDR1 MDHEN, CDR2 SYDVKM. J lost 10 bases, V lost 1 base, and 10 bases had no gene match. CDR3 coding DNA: TGTGCCAGCAGTTTATTCAGGGGGGATTTAGAATCACCCCTCCACTTT. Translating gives CASSLFRGDLESPLHF.

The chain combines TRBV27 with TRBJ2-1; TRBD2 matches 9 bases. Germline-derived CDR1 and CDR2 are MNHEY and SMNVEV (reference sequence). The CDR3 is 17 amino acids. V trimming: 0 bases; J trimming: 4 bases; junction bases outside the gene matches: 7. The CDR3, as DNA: TGTGCCAGCAGTTTATCGGGCGGGAGGGCCTCTTACAATGAGCAGTTCTTC. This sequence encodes CASSLSGGRASYNEQFF.

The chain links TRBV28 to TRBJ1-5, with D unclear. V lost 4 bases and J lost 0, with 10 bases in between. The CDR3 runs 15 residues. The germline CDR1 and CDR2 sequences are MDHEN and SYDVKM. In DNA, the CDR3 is TGTGCCAGCAGTTCGGGAGATTTTAGCAATCAGCCCCAGCATTTT. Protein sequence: CASSSGDFSNQPQHF.

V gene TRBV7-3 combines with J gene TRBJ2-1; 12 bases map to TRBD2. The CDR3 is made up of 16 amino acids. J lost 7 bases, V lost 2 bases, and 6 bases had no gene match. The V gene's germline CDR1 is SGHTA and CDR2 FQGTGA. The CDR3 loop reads CASSLGLAGGLNEQFF. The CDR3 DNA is TGTGCCAGCAGCTTAGGTCTAGCGGGAGGGCTAAATGAGCAGTTCTTC.

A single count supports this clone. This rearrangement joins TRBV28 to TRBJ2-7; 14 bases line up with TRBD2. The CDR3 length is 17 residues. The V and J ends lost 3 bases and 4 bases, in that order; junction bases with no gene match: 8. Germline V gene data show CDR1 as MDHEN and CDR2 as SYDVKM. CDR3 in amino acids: CASSLGGLAGGKYEQYF. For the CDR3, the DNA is TGTGCCAGCAGTTTGGGTGGACTAGCGGGAGGAAAGTACGAGCAGTACTTC.

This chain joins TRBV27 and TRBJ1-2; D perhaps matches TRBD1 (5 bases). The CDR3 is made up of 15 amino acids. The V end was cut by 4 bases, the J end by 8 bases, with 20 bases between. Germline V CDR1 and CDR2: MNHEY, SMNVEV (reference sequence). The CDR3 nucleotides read TGTGCCAGCAGTTGGTCCGTGGCAGGGAAAAACGGCTACACCTTC. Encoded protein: CASSWSVAGKNGYTF.

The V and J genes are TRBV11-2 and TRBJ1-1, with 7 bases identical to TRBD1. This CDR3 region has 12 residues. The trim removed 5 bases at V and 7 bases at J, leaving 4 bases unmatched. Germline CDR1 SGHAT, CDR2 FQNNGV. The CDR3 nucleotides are TGTGCCAGCAGCCTCGACAGGGTTGAAGCTTTCTTT. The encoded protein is CASSLDRVEAFF.

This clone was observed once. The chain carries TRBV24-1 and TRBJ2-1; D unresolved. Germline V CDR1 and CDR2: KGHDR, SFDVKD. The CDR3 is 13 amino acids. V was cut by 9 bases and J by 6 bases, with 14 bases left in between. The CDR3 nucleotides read TGTGCCACCGAAGGCGGTAGTTTCAATGAGCAGTTCTTC. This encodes CATEGGSFNEQFF.

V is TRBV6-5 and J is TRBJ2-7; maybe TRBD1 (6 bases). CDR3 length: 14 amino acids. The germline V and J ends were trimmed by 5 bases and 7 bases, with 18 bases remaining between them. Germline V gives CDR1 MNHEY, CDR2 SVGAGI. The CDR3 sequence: CASSNINRAGEQYF. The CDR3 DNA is TGTGCCAGCAGTAATATAAACAGGGCTGGAGAGCAGTACTTC.

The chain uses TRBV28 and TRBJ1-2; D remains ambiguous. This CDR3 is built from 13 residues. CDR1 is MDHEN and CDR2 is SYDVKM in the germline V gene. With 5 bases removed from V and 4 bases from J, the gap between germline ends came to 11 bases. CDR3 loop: CASSPYVSYGYTF. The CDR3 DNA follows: TGTGCCAGCAGTCCCTATGTCTCCTATGGCTACACCTTC.

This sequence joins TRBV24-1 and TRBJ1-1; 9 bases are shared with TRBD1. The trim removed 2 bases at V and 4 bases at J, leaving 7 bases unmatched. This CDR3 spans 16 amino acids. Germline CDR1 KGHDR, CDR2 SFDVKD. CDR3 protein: CATSDSRDRDGTEAFF. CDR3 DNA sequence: TGTGCCACCAGTGATTCCCGGGACAGGGATGGCACTGAAGCTTTCTTT.

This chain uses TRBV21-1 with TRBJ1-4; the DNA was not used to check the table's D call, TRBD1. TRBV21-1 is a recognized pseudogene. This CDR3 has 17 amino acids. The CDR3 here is CASSILRDRGRGEKLFF. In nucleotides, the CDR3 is TGTGCCAGCAGCATCCTCCGGGACAGGGGGCGAGGGGAAAAACTGTTTTTT.

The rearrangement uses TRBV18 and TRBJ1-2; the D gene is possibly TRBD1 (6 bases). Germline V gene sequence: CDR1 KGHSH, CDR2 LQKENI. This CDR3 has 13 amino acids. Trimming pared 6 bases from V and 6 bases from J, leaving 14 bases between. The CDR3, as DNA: TGTGCCAGCTCTAAGGTACAGGGAGATGGCTACACCTTC. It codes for CASSKVQGDGYTF.

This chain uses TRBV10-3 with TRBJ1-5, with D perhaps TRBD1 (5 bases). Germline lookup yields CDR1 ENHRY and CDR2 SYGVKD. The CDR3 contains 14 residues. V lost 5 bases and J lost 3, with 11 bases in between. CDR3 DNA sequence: TGTGCCATCAGTATGGACACGTACAATCAGCCCCAGCATTTT. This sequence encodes CAISMDTYNQPQHF.

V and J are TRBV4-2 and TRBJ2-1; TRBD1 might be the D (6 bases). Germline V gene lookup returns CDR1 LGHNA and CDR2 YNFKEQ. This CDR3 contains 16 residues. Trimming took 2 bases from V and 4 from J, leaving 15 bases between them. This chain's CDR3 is CASSQQTGIPYNEQFF. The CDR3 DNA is TGTGCCAGCAGCCAACAAACAGGGATACCTTACAATGAGCAGTTCTTC.

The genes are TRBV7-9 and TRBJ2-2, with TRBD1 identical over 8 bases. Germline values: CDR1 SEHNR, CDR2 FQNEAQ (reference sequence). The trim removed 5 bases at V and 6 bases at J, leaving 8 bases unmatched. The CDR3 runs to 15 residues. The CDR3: CASSNRQGNSGELFF. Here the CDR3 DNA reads TGTGCCAGCAGCAATCGACAGGGGAATTCCGGGGAGCTGTTTTTT. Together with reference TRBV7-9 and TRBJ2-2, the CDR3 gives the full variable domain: DTGVSQNPRHKITKRGQNVTFRCDPISEHNRLYWYRQTLGQGPEFLTYFQNEAQLEKSRLLSDRFSAERPKGSFSTLEIQRTEQGDSAMYLCASSNRQGNSGELFFGEGSRLTVL.

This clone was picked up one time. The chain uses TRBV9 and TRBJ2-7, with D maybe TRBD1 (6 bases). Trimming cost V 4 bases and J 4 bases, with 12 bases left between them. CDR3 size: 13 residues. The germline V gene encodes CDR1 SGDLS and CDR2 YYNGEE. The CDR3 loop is CASSRGFIYEQYF. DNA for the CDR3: TGTGCCAGCAGCAGGGGGTTTATATACGAGCAGTACTTC.

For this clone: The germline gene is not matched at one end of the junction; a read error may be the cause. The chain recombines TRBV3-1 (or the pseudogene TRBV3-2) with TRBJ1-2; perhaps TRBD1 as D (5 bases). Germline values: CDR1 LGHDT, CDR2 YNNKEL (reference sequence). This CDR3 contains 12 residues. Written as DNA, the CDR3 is TGTGCCAGCAGCCAAGAAGGGGCAGCGACCTGGTTC. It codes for CASSQEGAATWF.

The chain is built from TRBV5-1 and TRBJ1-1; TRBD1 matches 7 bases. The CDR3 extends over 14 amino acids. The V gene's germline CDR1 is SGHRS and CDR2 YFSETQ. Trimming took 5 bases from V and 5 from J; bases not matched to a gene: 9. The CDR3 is CASRLQGGETEAFF. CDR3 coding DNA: TGCGCCAGCAGACTTCAGGGGGGCGAGACTGAAGCTTTCTTT.

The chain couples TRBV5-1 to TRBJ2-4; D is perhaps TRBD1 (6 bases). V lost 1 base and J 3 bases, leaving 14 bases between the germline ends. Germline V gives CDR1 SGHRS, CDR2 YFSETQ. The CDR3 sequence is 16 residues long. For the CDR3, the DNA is TGCGCCAGCAGCTTGCTTGGGGGCGCAGGCAAAAACATTCAGTACTTC. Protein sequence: CASSLLGGAGKNIQYF. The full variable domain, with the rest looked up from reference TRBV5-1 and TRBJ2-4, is KAGVTQTPRYLIKTRGQQVTLSCSPISGHRSVSWYQQTPGQGLQFLFEYFSETQRNKGNFPGRFSGRQFSNSRSEMNVSTLELGDSALYLCASSLLGGAGKNIQYFGAGTRLSVL.

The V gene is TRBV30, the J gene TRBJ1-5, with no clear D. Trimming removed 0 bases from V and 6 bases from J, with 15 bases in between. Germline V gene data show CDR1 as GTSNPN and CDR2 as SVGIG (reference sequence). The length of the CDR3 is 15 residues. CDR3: CAWSVRGNGGQPQHF. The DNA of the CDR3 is TGTGCCTGGAGTGTACGAGGAAATGGTGGTCAGCCCCAGCATTTT. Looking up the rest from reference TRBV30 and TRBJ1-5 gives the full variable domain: SQTIHQWPATLVQPVGSPLSLECTVEGTSNPNLYWYRQAAGRGLQLLFYSVGIGQISSEVPQNLSASRPQDRQFILSSKKLLLSDSGFYLCAWSVRGNGGQPQHFGDGTRLSIL.

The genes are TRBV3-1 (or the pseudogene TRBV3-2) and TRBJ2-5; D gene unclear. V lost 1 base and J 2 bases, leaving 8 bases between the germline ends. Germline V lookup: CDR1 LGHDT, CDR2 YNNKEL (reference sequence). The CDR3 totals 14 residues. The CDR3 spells CASSQGQAQETQYF. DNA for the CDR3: TGTGCCAGCAGCCAAGGCCAGGCACAAGAGACCCAGTACTTC.